Listed here are 32 T cell receptor beta chains from one sample, sequenced in a study of long-term antiretroviral therapy in people with HIV. At the survey level, the v3.0 immunoSEQ assay was run. Data came from immunoSEQ multiplex PCR; TCRdb stores just in-frame clones and leaves some out. The sample yields more than 7,000 clones, over 65% seen once. This specimen was unsorted PBMCs, taken 0.6 years before starting antiretroviral therapy. These receptors all come from a man between 35 and 55 years old with HIV.

The chain is built from TRBV2 and TRBJ1-3, with D hard to call. Germline-derived CDR1 and CDR2 are SNHLY and FYNNEI. CDR3 length equals 16 residues. The V end was cut by 3 bases, the J end by 7 bases, with 19 bases between. The DNA of the CDR3 is TGTGCCAGCAGTGATTATAGTCCCAACCCTAGGAACACCATATATTTT. It encodes CASSDYSPNPRNTIYF.

This rearrangement joins TRBV27 to TRBJ2-3, with D tentatively TRBD2 (5 bases). Germline V CDR1 and CDR2: MNHEY, SMNVEV (reference sequence). Trimming removed 3 bases from V and 4 bases from J, with 11 bases in between. The CDR3 is made up of 14 amino acids. CDR3 bases: TGTGCCAGCAGTTTGACGGGAATTTCAGATACGCAGTATTTT. Translated: CASSLTGISDTQYF.

CDR3 region: CASSQAPYSTDTQYF. The CDR3 DNA follows: TGCGCCAGCAGCCAAGCCCCTTATAGCACAGATACGCAGTATTTT. The chain recombines TRBV4-1 with TRBJ2-3; D is undetermined. The CDR3 sequence is 15 residues long. V was cut by 1 base and J by 0 bases, with 8 bases left in between. Per germline, CDR1 MGHRA and CDR2 YSYEKL.

This chain joins TRBV5-1 and TRBJ2-2; no clear D. Trimming left V 7 bases short and J 0 bases short, with 10 bases between. Germline V lookup: CDR1 SGHRS, CDR2 YFSETQ. The CDR3 contains 14 residues. In DNA form, the CDR3 reads TGCGCCAGCGGTGATCAGCCGAACACCGGGGAGCTGTTTTTT. It codes for CASGDQPNTGELFF.

The V and J genes are TRBV5-1 and TRBJ1-5; possibly TRBD1 for D (5 bases). Per the germline V gene, CDR1 is SGHRS and CDR2 is YFSETQ. This CDR3 has 13 amino acids. In DNA, the CDR3 is TGCGGAAAAGCGCAGGGACTCAATCAGCCCCAGCATTTT. Translation gives CGKAQGLNQPQHF.

The chain has TRBV11-1 and TRBJ1-2, with TRBD1 as a possible D gene (5 bases). The CDR3 spans 15 residues. Trimming shortened V by 0 bases and J by 1 base, and 9 bases separated the two germline ends. The germline CDR1 and CDR2 sequences are SGHAT and FQDESV (reference sequence). The CDR3: CASSLARGGNYGYTF. The CDR3 DNA reads as TGTGCCAGCAGCTTAGCGCGTGGGGGTAACTATGGCTACACCTTC.

This clone is deemed medium-sized. The CDR3 coding sequence is TGTGCCAGCAGTGACTCGGGGGGCACAGATACGCAGTATTTT. The encoded protein is CASSDSGGTDTQYF. The chain recombines TRBV6-4 with TRBJ2-3; TRBD1 or TRBD2 may be the D gene (5 bases each). The germline V gene encodes CDR1 MRHNA and CDR2 SNTAGT. The CDR3 is 14 amino acids. With 0 bases removed from V and 1 base from J, the gap between germline ends came to 5 bases.

The V and J genes are TRBV5-1 and TRBJ2-7, with 12 positions matching TRBD1. This CDR3 contains 14 residues. CDR1 SGHRS and CDR2 YFSETQ come from the germline V gene. Trimming took 5 bases from V and 7 from J; bases not matched to a gene: 7. The chain's CDR3 is CASRLGTGGVEQYF. CDR3 in DNA: TGCGCCAGCAGATTAGGGACAGGGGGCGTTGAGCAGTACTTC.

This rearrangement joins TRBV2 to TRBJ1-2; TRBD1 is a possible D gene (5 bases). The CDR3 has 14 residues. V dropped 2 bases and J dropped 2 bases, with 9 bases sitting between them. Germline CDR1 SNHLY, CDR2 FYNNEI. The CDR3 protein is CASSEWTKNYGYTF. For the CDR3, the DNA is TGTGCCAGCAGTGAATGGACAAAGAACTATGGCTACACCTTC.

The V call is TRBV12-5, the J call TRBJ2-7; the D gene could be TRBD1 or TRBD2 (5 bases each). This CDR3 has 14 residues. The germline V gene has CDR1 LGHNT and CDR2 FRNRAP. V lost 5 bases, J lost 6 bases, and 17 bases lay in between. CDR3 region: CASGSSGPSREQYF. CDR3 DNA sequence: TGTGCTAGTGGTAGCTCGGGACCCTCTCGCGAGCAGTACTTC.

As for this clone: Germline and junction disagree at one end, which may indicate a read error. The V gene is TRBV6-1, the J gene TRBJ1-1; D is perhaps TRBD1 (6 bases). Germline assignment: CDR1 MNHNS and CDR2 SASEGT. The CDR3 is 13 amino acids. The CDR3, as DNA: TGTGCCAGCAGTGAACAAACAGGGACTGCAGCTTTCTTT. It translates to CASSEQTGTAAFF.

The chain is built from TRBV5-4 and TRBJ2-3; TRBD2 matches at 11 bases. Germline trimming cut 1 base from V and 1 base from J; bases unmatched to any gene: 2. The CDR3 length is 16 residues. In germline, CDR1 is SGHNT, CDR2 YYREEE (reference sequence). CDR3 residues: CASSLTSGGGTDTQYF. The CDR3 region has the DNA TGTGCCAGCAGCTTGACTAGCGGGGGAGGCACAGATACGCAGTATTTT.

The chain recombines TRBV7-9 with TRBJ1-1; 9 bases line up with TRBD1. V gave up 3 bases and J gave up 5 bases; unmatched junction bases: 13. Germline lookup yields CDR1 SEHNR and CDR2 FQNEAQ (reference sequence). The CDR3 covers 17 residues. CDR3 loop: CASSFGTGTHDRTEAFF. CDR3 nucleotide sequence: TGTGCCAGCAGCTTCGGGACAGGGACCCACGATCGGACTGAAGCTTTCTTT.

The chain employs TRBV2 and TRBJ1-2; 12 bases align to TRBD1. The junction had 6 bases not matched to a gene; V was cut back by 5 bases and J by 5 bases. Germline-derived CDR1 and CDR2 are SNHLY and FYNNEI. CDR3 length equals 15 residues. This CDR3 reads CASSQGQGARYGYTF. In DNA, the CDR3 is TGTGCCAGCAGTCAGGGACAGGGGGCAAGATATGGCTACACCTTC.

The V and J genes are TRBV7-9 and TRBJ2-5; possibly TRBD1 for D (6 bases). Near its end, the DNA agrees better with TRBJ2-7, so the J call may be wrong. The germline V gene encodes CDR1 SEHNR and CDR2 FQNEAQ (reference sequence). The CDR3 contains 14 residues. The CDR3 region is CASSHGQPSYEQYF. DNA of the CDR3: TGTGCCAGCAGCCATGGACAGCCCAGCTACGAGCAGTACTTC.

The rearrangement links TRBV30 to TRBJ1-1; D remains unclear. This CDR3 is 14 amino acids long. Germline CDR1 reads GTSNPN; CDR2 reads SVGIG (reference sequence). Between the trimmed V and J ends, which lost 2 bases and 5 bases, there was a span of 15 bases. CDR3 loop: CAWSYGQVGTEAFF. CDR3 nucleotides: TGTGCCTGGAGTTATGGCCAGGTGGGGACTGAAGCTTTCTTT.

As DNA, the CDR3 is TGTGCCAGCTCACCGGGACAGGGAGCATACAATGAGCAGTTCTTC. Translated: CASSPGQGAYNEQFF. V is TRBV18 and J is TRBJ2-1, with 9 bases identical to TRBD1. There are 15 residues in the CDR3. The germline V gene has CDR1 KGHSH and CDR2 LQKENI. Trimming removed 3 bases from V and 4 bases from J; junction bases left unmatched: 4.

The chain recombines TRBV5-1 with TRBJ2-1; D gene unclear. V was shortened by 0 bases and J by 6 bases, with 10 bases between the two germline ends. This CDR3 has 14 amino acids. CDR1 is SGHRS, CDR2 YFSETQ, per germline. This CDR3 is CASSLASITNEQFF. For the CDR3, the DNA is TGCGCCAGCAGCTTGGCCTCTATAACCAATGAGCAGTTCTTC.

The genes are TRBV7-9 and TRBJ2-7; a possible D gene is TRBD1 (5 bases). Germline values: CDR1 SEHNR, CDR2 FQNEAQ (reference sequence). V dropped 1 base and J dropped 4 bases, with 14 bases sitting between them. This CDR3 contains 15 residues. The CDR3 spells CASSLGGARWYEQYF. In DNA, the CDR3 is TGTGCCAGCAGCTTAGGGGGCGCAAGGTGGTACGAGCAGTACTTC.

This clone was counted between two and nine times. The V call is TRBV11-2, the J call TRBJ2-2; D is uncertain. Between the trimmed V and J ends, which lost 5 bases and 6 bases, there was a span of 13 bases. Germline lookup yields CDR1 SGHAT and CDR2 FQNNGV. The CDR3 is made up of 14 amino acids. Written as DNA, the CDR3 is TGTGCCAGCAGCCCAAGGGTTGGCGCCGGGGAGCTGTTTTTT. Translating it yields CASSPRVGAGELFF.

Only a few counts were recorded for this clone. The V gene is TRBV5-6, the J gene TRBJ2-1; 10 bases align to TRBD1. Germline V CDR1 and CDR2: SGHDT, YYEEEE. J lost 6 bases, V lost 4 bases, and 10 bases had no gene match. The CDR3 contains 16 residues. CDR3 in amino acids: CASSPSGGTGANEQFF. DNA for the CDR3: TGTGCCAGCAGCCCCAGTGGCGGGACAGGGGCCAATGAGCAGTTCTTC.

This clone was observed once. The rearrangement joins TRBV30 to TRBJ2-7, with a tentative D call TRBD2 (5 bases). The CDR3 extends over 12 amino acids. In germline, CDR1 is GTSNPN, CDR2 SVGIG (reference sequence). Between the trimmed V and J ends, which lost 7 bases and 3 bases, there was a span of 13 bases. The CDR3 sequence is CASQLRGYEQYF. CDR3 DNA: TGTGCCTCCCAACTCCGGGGCTACGAGCAGTACTTC.

V is TRBV5-1 and J is TRBJ2-3; TRBD2 matches at 7 bases. Germline CDR1 reads SGHRS; CDR2 reads YFSETQ. V dropped 5 bases and J dropped 2; count of bases not matched to a gene: 5. The CDR3 consists of 14 residues. This chain's CDR3 is CASSTLAVTDTQYF. The CDR3 DNA sequence: TGCGCCAGCAGTACCCTAGCGGTCACAGATACGCAGTATTTT.

This chain links TRBV6-5 with TRBJ1-3; D not certain. The CDR3 runs 14 residues. The V end was cut by 6 bases, the J end by 5 bases, with 14 bases between. Germline assignment: CDR1 MNHEY and CDR2 SVGAGI. CDR3 region: CASSGGRTRNTIYF. The DNA for the CDR3 is TGTGCCAGCAGCGGCGGACGGACTCGAAACACCATATATTTT.

The chain joins TRBV11-3 to TRBJ1-1; D unresolved. V lost 1 base and J lost 1, with 4 bases in between. Germline CDR1 reads SGHNT; CDR2 reads YENEEA. This CDR3 comprises 13 residues. CDR3 protein: CASSLAGNTEAFF. Written as DNA, the CDR3 is TGTGCCAGCAGCTTAGCCGGGAACACTGAAGCTTTCTTT.

This clone was observed a handful of times. The chain combines TRBV2 with TRBJ2-7; TRBD2 might be the D (5 bases). The germline V gene encodes CDR1 SNHLY and CDR2 FYNNEI. This CDR3 is built from 13 residues. Trimming shortened V by 2 bases and J by 5 bases, and 10 bases separated the two germline ends. The CDR3 sequence: CASSERIGDEQYF. For the CDR3, the DNA is TGTGCCAGCAGTGAAAGGATCGGGGACGAGCAGTACTTC.

The genes are TRBV5-8 and TRBJ2-6, with D tentatively TRBD1 (6 bases). The length of the CDR3 is 15 residues. Between the trimmed V and J ends, which lost 6 bases and 2 bases, there was a span of 12 bases. CDR1 SGHTS and CDR2 YDEGEE come from the germline V gene. This chain's CDR3 is CASTVNRAGANVLTF. Written as DNA, the CDR3 is TGTGCCAGCACTGTAAACAGGGCTGGGGCCAACGTCCTGACTTTC.

The rearrangement links TRBV19 to TRBJ1-1, with D unresolved. Between the trimmed V and J ends, which lost 5 bases and 1 base, there was a span of 8 bases. The CDR3 spans 13 residues. CDR1 is LNHDA, CDR2 SQIVND, per germline (reference sequence). The CDR3 reads CASSLRQNTEAFF. The CDR3 DNA sequence: TGTGCCAGTAGTCTCCGACAGAACACTGAAGCTTTCTTT. The full variable domain, with the rest looked up from reference TRBV19 and TRBJ1-1, is DGGITQSPKYLFRKEGQNVTLSCEQNLNHDAMYWYRQDPGQGLRLIYYSQIVNDFQKGDIAEGYSVSREKKESFPLTVTSAQKNPTAFYLCASSLRQNTEAFFGQGTRLTVV.

The chain joins TRBV29-1 to TRBJ1-5; maybe TRBD1 (6 bases). CDR3 length equals 13 residues. Germline CDR1 reads SQVTM; CDR2 reads ANQGSEA. V was clipped by 4 bases and J by 6 bases, with 13 bases between them. The CDR3 coding sequence is TGCAGCGTTGTATGGGGGGCTGGTCAGCCCCAGCATTTT. Protein product: CSVVWGAGQPQHF. The full variable domain, rest sourced from reference TRBV29-1 and TRBJ1-5, is SAVISQKPSRDICQRGTSLTIQCQVDSQVTMMFWYRQQPGQSLTLIATANQGSEATYESGFVIDKFPISRPNLTFSTLTVSNMSPEDSSIYLCSVVWGAGQPQHFGDGTRLSIL.

The table lists this clone with a count of one. The rearrangement links TRBV11-2 to TRBJ1-4; perhaps TRBD1 as D (5 bases). The CDR3 length is 16 residues. V lost 5 bases, J lost 3 bases, and 16 bases lay in between. The germline CDR1 and CDR2 sequences are SGHAT and FQNNGV. CDR3 amino acids: CASSPRHGAPNEKLFF. The CDR3 DNA follows: TGTGCCAGCAGCCCACGACACGGGGCACCTAATGAAAAACTGTTTTTT.

The chain employs TRBV27 and TRBJ1-6, with D uncertain. The ends were cut back, 2 bases at V and 14 bases at J, with 19 bases in the middle. The germline gives CDR1 MNHEY, CDR2 SMNVEV (reference sequence). The CDR3 runs to 15 residues. The CDR3 DNA is TGTGCCAGCAGTTTACCCGGGCACGGAGCGGAATCCCTCCACTTT. Encoded protein: CASSLPGHGAESLHF.

The gene calls are TRBV7-9 and TRBJ1-2; weak D call: TRBD1 (6 bases). The germline V and J ends were trimmed by 5 bases and 7 bases, with 20 bases remaining between them. Germline V CDR1 and CDR2: SEHNR, FQNEAQ (reference sequence). The CDR3 runs to 15 residues. The DNA for the CDR3 is TGTGCCAGCAGCCCGAGGGCGGGGGCAATCGGTGGCTACACCTTC. Translation: CASSPRAGAIGGYTF. The whole variable domain, filled in from reference TRBV7-9 and TRBJ1-2, reads DTGVSQNPRHKITKRGQNVTFRCDPISEHNRLYWYRQTLGQGPEFLTYFQNEAQLEKSRLLSDRFSAERPKGSFSTLEIQRTEQGDSAMYLCASSPRAGAIGGYTFGSGTRLTVV.